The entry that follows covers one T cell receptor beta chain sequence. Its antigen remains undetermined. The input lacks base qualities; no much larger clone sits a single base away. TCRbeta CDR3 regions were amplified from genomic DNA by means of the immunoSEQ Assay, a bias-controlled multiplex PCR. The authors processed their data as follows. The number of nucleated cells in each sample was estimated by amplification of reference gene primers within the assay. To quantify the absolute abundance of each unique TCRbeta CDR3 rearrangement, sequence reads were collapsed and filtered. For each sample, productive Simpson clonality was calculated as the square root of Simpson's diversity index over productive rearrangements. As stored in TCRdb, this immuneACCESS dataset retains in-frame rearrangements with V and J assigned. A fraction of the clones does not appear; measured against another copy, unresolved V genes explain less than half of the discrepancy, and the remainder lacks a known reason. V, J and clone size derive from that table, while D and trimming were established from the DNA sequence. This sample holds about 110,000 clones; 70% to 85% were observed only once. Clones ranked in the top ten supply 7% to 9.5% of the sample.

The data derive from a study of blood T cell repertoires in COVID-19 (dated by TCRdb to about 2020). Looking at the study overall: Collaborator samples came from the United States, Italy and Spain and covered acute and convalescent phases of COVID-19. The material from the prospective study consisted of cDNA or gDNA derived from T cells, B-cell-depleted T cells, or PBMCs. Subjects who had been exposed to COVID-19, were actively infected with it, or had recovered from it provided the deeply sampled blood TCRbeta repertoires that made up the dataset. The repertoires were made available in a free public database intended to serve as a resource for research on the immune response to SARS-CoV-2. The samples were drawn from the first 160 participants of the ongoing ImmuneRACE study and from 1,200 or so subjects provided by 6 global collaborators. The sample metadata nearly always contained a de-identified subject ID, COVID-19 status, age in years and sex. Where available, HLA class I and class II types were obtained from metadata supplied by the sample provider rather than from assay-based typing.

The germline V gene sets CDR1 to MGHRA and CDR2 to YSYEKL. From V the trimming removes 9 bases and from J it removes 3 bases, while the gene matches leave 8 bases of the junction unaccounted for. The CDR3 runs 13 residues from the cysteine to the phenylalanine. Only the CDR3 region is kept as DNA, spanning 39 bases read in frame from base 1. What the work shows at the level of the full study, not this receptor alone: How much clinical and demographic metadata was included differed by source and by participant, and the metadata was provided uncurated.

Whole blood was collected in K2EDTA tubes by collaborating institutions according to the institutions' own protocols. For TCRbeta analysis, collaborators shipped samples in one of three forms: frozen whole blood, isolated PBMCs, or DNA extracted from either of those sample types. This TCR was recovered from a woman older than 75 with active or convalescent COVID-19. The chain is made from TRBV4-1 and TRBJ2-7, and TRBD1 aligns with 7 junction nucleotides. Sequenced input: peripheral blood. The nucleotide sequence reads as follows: TGCGCCAGAGTACCGGGACAGCGCTACGAGCAGTACTTC. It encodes CARVPGQRYEQYF.